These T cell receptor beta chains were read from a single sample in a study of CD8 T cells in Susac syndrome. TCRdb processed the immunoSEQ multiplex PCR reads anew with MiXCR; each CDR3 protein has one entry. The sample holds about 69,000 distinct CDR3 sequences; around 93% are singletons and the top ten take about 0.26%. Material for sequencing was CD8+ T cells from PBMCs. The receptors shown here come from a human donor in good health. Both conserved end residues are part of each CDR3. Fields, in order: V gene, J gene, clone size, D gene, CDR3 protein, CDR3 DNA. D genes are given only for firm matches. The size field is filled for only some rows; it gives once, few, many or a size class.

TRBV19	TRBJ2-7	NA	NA	CASSIGSSYEQYF	TGTGCCAGTAGTATCGGGAGTTCGTACGAGCAGTACTTC
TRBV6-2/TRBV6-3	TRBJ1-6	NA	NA	CASDPGTLNNSPLHF	TGTGCCAGCGACCCCGGGACGCTCAATAATTCACCCCTCCACTTT
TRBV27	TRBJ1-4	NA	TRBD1	CASSPRDRVRRATNEKLFF	TGTGCCAGCAGTCCTCGGGACAGGGTTAGGAGGGCAACTAATGAAAAACTGTTTTTT
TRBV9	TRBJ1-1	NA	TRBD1	CASSGPGGTNTEAFF	TGTGCCAGCAGCGGACCAGGGGGGACGAACACTGAAGCTTTCTTT
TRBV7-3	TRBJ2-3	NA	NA	CASQQLSFTDTQYF	TGTGCCAGCCAACAATTGAGCTTCACAGATACGCAGTATTTT
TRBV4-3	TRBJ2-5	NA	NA	CASSQNWGETQYF	TGCGCCAGCAGCCAAAACTGGGGCGAGACCCAGTACTTC
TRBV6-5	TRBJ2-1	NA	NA	CASRLYNEQFF	TGTGCCAGCAGGTTATACAATGAGCAGTTCTTC
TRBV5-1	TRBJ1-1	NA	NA	CASSLSGYTEAFF	TGCGCCAGCAGCTTGTCAGGGTACACTGAAGCTTTCTTT
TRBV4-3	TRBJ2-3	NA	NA	CASSLGYRASTDTQYF	TGCGCCAGCAGCCTCGGTTACAGGGCTAGCACAGATACGCAGTATTTT
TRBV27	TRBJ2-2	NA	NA	CASSPNTGELFF	TGTGCCAGCAGTCCCAACACCGGGGAGCTGTTTTTT
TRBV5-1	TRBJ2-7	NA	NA	CASSARGDEQYF	TGCGCCAGCAGCGCCCGTGGGGACGAGCAGTACTTC
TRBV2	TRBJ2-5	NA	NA	CASSGLETGWRETQYF	TGTGCCAGCAGTGGGTTGGAGACAGGTTGGCGAGAGACCCAGTACTTC
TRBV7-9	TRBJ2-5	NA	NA	CASSLPGVGETQYF	TGTGCCAGCAGCTTACCAGGGGTGGGAGAGACCCAGTACTTC
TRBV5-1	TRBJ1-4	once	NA	CASSLAEAAATNEKLFF	TGCGCCAGCAGCTTGGCCGAGGCAGCTGCAACTAATGAAAAACTGTTTTTT
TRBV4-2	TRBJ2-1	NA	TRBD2	CASSLWASGGLYNEQFF	TGTGCCAGCAGCCTCTGGGCCAGCGGGGGGCTTTACAATGAGCAGTTCTTC
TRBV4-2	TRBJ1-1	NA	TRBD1	CASSQDLDRGFLNTEAFF	TGTGCCAGCAGCCAAGATTTAGACAGGGGGTTTTTGAACACTGAAGCTTTCTTT
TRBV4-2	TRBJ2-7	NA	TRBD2	CASSHRLAGGRSPYEQYF	TGTGCCAGCAGCCATCGACTAGCGGGGGGTAGGTCCCCTTACGAGCAGTACTTC
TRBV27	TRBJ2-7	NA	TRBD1	CASRGQGGQYEQYF	TGTGCCAGCCGCGGACAGGGTGGTCAGTACGAGCAGTACTTC
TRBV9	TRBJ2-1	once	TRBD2	CASRNLSGEQFF	TGTGCCAGCAGAAACCTTAGCGGGGAGCAGTTCTTC
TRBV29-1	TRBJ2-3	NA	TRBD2	CSVSSGGIDTQYF	TGCAGCGTTTCTAGCGGGGGGATCGATACGCAGTATTTT
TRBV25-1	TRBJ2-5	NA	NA	CASSEHNQETQYF	TGTGCCAGCAGTGAACACAACCAAGAGACCCAGTACTTC
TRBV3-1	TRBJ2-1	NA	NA	CASSQEGGGLEQFF	TGTGCCAGCAGCCAAGAAGGTGGGGGGCTTGAGCAGTTCTTC
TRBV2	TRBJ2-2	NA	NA	CASGTGELFF	TGTGCCAGCGGCACCGGGGAGCTGTTTTTT
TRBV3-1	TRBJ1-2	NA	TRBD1	CASSPAGGSYGYTF	TGTGCCAGCAGCCCTGCAGGGGGCTCCTATGGCTACACCTTC
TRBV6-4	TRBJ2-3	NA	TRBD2	CASSERGGTDTQYF	TGTGCCAGCAGTGAGCGGGGGGGCACAGATACGCAGTATTTT
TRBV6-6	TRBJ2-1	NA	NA	CASSWGRGNEQFF	TGTGCCAGCAGTTGGGGGAGAGGGAATGAGCAGTTCTTC
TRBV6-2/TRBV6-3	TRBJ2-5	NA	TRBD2	CASSYLRGARGETQYF	TGTGCCAGCAGTTACCTGCGGGGGGCCCGGGGAGAGACCCAGTACTTC
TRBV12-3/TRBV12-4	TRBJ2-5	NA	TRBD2	CASSLTSGGMFETQYF	TGTGCCAGCAGTTTGACCAGCGGGGGCATGTTCGAGACCCAGTACTTC
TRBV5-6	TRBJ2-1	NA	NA	CASSLEVEQFF	TGTGCCAGCAGCTTGGAGGTCGAGCAGTTCTTC
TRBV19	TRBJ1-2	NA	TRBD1	CASSPSRGQVDGYTF	TGTGCCAGTAGTCCTTCCCGGGGACAGGTTGATGGCTACACCTTC
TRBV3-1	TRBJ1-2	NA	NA	CASSQDSGANEGYTF	TGTGCCAGCAGCCAAGATTCGGGGGCGAATGAAGGCTACACCTTC
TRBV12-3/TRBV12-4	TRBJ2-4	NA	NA	CASTEWGDIQYF	TGTGCCAGCACCGAGTGGGGGGACATTCAGTACTTC
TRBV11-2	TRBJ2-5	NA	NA	CASSHGPIRGETQYF	TGTGCCAGCAGCCACGGTCCCATCAGGGGAGAGACCCAGTACTTC
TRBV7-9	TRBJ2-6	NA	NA	CASSYAPGSGANVLTF	TGTGCCAGCAGCTACGCCCCCGGCTCTGGGGCCAACGTCCTGACTTTC
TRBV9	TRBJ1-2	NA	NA	CASSVGGQWAGDGYTF	TGTGCCAGCAGCGTAGGGGGTCAGTGGGCCGGAGATGGCTACACCTTC
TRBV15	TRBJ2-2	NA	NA	CATSSPREGLNTGELFF	TGTGCCACCAGCAGCCCTCGCGAAGGTTTGAACACCGGGGAGCTGTTTTTT
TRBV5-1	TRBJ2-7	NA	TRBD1	CASSPRTGGYGLSYEQYF	TGCGCCAGCTCCCCGAGGACAGGGGGGTATGGGCTCTCCTACGAGCAGTACTTC
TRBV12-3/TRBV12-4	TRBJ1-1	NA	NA	CASSLDYMNTEAFF	TGTGCCAGCAGTTTGGATTACATGAACACTGAAGCTTTCTTT
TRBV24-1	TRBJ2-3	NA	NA	CATSDLDSSTDTQYF	TGTGCCACCAGTGATTTGGACAGTTCCACAGATACGCAGTATTTT
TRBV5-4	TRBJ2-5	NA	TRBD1	CASSEPTGLGETQYF	TGTGCCAGCAGCGAGCCGACAGGGCTGGGGGAGACCCAGTACTTC